This TCR beta chain was profiled in a study of T cell repertoires in cytomegalovirus infection. Study in general: Well-studied HLA-B-restricted epitopes and recently identified HLA-C-restricted epitopes of CMV were both used in the study. Study outcomes and limitations: The ex vivo response was dominated by HLA-C-restricted CMV-specific TCR beta clonotypes. Identification of carriers of CMV plus the relevant HLA was achieved through cumulative public TCR beta family frequency.

This clonotype was seen a few times. What it binds is not known. From germline, CDR1 is SGHTA and CDR2 FQGNSA. The germline V and J ends were trimmed by 4 bases and 2 bases, with 15 bases remaining between them. The CDR3 is 15 residues long. TCRdb passed the reads through MiXCR, listing each CDR3 protein once. The sample has 600,000 to 700,000 distinct CDR3 sequences, 33% seen once. The receptor was derived from a human donor in good health (CMV status not recorded). Some clones in this sample may be carry-over from other donors' samples. This specimen consisted of cultured PBMCs, obtained from culture after CMV antigen stimulation. The rearrangement joins TRBV7-2 to TRBJ2-7; D unresolved. The CDR3 bases are TGTGCCAGCAGCTCCCTCTTTACGGCTCCCTACGAGCAGTACTTC. The encoded protein is CASSSLFTAPYEQYF.